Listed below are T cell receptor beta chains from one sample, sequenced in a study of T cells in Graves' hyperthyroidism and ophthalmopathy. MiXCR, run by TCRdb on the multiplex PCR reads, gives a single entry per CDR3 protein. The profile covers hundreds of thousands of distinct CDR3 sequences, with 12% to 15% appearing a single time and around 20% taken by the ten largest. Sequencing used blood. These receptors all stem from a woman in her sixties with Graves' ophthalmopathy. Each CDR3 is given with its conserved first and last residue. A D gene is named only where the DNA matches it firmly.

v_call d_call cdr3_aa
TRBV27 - CASKGGAYYGYTF
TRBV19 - CASMGARITDTQYF
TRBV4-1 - CASSQLGSRQETQYF
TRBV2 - CATGAGNNQPQHF
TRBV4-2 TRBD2 CASSQYGAGVEDTQYF
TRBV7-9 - CASSDRHYEQYF
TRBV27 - CASSPPGSLNTEAFF
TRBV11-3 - CASKGAGTDTQYF
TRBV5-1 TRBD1 CASSPGTGFGNQPQHF
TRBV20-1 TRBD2 CSATPSGGTDTQYF
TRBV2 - CASREGYDEQYF
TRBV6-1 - CASSEALGPYEQYF
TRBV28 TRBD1 CASSKGQGNNSPLHF
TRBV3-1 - CASSQAAYEQYF
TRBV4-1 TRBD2 CASSQVASGSSNEQFF
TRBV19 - CASSFRDQNNYEQYF
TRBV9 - CASSVLGSPQETQYF
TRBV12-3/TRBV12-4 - CASSRESHPDTQYF
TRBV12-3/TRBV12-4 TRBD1 CASSPDRGISETQYF
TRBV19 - CASSIGEAATAYEQYF
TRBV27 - CASSGIGFFTDTQYF
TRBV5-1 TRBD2 CASSREGGPGGYQETQYF
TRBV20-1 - CSAQDSPNQPQHF
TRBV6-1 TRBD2 CASSSVSGIPQFF
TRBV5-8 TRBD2 CASSLELAGGYTDTQYF
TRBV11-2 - CASSSPSSGYYNEQFF
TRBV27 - CASSLGAWQGNSPLHF
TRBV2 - CASSEGRGSYNEQFF
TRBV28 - CASSTGTPYGYTF
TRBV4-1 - CASSAELGEAWSYEQYF
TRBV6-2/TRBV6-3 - CASCLGPHYGYTF
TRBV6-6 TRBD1 CASSYSSSPWTGANYGYTF
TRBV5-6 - CASSLAGGSDEQYF
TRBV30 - CAWSEGARNGYTF
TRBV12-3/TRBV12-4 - CASSSEGLYGYTF
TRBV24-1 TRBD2 CAASKAGGQDTQYF
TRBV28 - CASSQTRGYTF
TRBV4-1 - CASSPLGSALNEQFF
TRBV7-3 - CASSLRGSSNQPQHF
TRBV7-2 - CASSSPPWYNEQFF
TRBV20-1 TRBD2 CSASLAGGPGRTDTQYF